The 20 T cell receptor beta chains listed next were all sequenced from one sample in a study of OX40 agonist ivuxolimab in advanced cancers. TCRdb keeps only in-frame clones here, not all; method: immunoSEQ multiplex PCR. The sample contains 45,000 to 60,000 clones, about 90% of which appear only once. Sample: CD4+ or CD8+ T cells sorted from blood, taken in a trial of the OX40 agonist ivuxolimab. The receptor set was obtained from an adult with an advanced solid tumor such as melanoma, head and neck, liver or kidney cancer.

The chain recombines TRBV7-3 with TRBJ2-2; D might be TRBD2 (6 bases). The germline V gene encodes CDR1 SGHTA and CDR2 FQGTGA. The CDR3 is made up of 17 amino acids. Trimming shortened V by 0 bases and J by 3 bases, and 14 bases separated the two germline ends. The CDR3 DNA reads TGTGCCAGCAGCTTAACGGTCGGGGGAACTGACACCGGGGAGCTGTTTTTT. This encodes CASSLTVGGTDTGELFF. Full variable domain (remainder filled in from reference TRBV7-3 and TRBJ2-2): GAGVSQTPSNKVTEKGKYVELRCDPISGHTALYWYRQSLGQGPEFLIYFQGTGAADDSGLPNDRFFAVRPEGSVSTLKIQRTERGDSAVYLCASSLTVGGTDTGELFFGEGSRLTVL.

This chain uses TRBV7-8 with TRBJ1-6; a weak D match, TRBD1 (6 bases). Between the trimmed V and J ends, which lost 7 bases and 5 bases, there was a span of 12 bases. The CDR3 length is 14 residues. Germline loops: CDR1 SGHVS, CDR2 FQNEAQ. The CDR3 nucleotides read TGTGCCAGCAACGAGGACAGCGATAATTCACCCCTCCACTTT. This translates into CASNEDSDNSPLHF.

CDR3 in amino acids: CASSTTRGEQFF. CDR3 nucleotide sequence: TGTGCCAGCAGTACGACACGGGGTGAGCAGTTCTTC. The chain uses TRBV6-5 and TRBJ2-1; D might be TRBD2 (5 bases). The germline V gene has CDR1 MNHEY and CDR2 SVGAGI. Deletions cut 5 bases from V and 9 bases from J, with 11 bases between. The CDR3 loop spans 12 amino acids.

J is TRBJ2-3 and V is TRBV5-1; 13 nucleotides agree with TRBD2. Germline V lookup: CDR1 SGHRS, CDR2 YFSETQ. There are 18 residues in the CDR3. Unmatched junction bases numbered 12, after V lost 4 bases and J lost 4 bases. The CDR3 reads CASSHTGTSGMTADTQYF. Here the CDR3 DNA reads TGCGCCAGCAGCCACACCGGGACTAGCGGGATGACGGCAGATACGCAGTATTTT. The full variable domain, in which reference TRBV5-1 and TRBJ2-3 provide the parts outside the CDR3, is KAGVTQTPRYLIKTRGQQVTLSCSPISGHRSVSWYQQTPGQGLQFLFEYFSETQRNKGNFPGRFSGRQFSNSRSEMNVSTLELGDSALYLCASSHTGTSGMTADTQYFGPGTRLTVL.

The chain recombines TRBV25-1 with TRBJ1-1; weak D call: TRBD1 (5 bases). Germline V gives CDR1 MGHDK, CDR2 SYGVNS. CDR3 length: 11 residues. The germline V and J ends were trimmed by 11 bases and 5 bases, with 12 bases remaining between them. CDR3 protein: CASQRGTEAFF. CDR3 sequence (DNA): TGTGCCTCCCAGCGGGGGACTGAAGCTTTCTTT.

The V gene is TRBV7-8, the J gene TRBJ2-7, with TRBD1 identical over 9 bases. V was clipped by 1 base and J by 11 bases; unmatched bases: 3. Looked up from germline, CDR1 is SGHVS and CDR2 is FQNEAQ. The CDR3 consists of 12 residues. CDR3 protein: CASSLGDRVEYF. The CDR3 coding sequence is TGTGCCAGCAGCTTAGGGGACAGGGTAGAGTACTTC.

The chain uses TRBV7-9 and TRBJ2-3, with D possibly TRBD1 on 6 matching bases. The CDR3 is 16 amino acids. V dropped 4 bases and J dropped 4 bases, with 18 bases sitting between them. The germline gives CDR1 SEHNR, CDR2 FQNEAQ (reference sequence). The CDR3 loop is CASSYLSGRGPDTQYF. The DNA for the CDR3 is TGTGCCAGCAGCTACCTGTCAGGCAGGGGTCCAGATACGCAGTATTTT. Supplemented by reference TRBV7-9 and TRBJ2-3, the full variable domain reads DTGVSQNPRHKITKRGQNVTFRCDPISEHNRLYWYRQTLGQGPEFLTYFQNEAQLEKSRLLSDRFSAERPKGSFSTLEIQRTEQGDSAMYLCASSYLSGRGPDTQYFGPGTRLTVL.

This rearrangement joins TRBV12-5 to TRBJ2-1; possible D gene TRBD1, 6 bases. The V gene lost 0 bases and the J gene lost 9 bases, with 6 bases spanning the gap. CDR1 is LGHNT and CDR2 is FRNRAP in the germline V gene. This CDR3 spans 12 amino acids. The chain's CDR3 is CASGLVQGEQFF. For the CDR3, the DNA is TGTGCTAGTGGTTTGGTACAGGGTGAGCAGTTCTTC.

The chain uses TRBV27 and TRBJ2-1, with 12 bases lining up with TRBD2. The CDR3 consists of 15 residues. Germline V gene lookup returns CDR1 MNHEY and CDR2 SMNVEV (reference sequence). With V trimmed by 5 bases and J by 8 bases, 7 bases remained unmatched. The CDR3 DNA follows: TGTGCCAGCAGTCTAGCGGGGGGGCCCAGTTATGAGCAGTTCTTC. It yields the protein CASSLAGGPSYEQFF.

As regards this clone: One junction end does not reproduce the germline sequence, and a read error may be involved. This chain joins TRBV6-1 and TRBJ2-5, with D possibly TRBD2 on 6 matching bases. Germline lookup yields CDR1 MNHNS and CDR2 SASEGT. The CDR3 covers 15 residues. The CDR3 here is CAGSPPGGERETQYF. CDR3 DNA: TGTGCCGGCAGTCCGCCTGGCGGGGAAAGGGAGACCCAGTACTTC.

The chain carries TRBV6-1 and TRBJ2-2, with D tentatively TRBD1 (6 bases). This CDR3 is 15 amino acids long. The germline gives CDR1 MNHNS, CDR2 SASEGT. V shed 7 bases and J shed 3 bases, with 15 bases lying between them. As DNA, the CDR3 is TGTGCCAGCACCATTTGGGGACAAGACACCGGGGAGCTGTTTTTT. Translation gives CASTIWGQDTGELFF.

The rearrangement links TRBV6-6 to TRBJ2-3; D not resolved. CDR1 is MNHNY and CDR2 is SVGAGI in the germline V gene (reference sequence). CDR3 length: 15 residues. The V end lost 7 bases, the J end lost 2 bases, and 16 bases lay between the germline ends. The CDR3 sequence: CASIKDPTSTDTQYF. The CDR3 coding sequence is TGTGCCAGCATTAAAGACCCAACTTCCACAGATACGCAGTATTTT.

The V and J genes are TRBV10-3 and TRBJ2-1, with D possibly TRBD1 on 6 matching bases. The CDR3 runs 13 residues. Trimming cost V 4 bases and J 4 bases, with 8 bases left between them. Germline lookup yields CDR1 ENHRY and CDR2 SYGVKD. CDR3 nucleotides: TGTGCCATCAGTGGGACAGCTTACAATGAGCAGTTCTTC. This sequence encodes CAISGTAYNEQFF.

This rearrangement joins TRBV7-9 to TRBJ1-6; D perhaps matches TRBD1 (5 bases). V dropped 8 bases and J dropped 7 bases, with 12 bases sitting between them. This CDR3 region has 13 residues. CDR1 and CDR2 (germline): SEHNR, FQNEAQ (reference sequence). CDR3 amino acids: CASGKQENSPLHF. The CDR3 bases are TGTGCCAGCGGAAAACAGGAGAATTCACCCCTCCACTTT.

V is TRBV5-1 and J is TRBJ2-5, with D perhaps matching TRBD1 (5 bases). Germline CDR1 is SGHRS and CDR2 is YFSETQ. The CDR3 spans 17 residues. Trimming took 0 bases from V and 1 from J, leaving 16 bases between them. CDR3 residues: CASSLASGAESQETQYF. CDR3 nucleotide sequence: TGCGCCAGCAGCTTGGCCAGTGGGGCGGAGAGCCAAGAGACCCAGTACTTC.

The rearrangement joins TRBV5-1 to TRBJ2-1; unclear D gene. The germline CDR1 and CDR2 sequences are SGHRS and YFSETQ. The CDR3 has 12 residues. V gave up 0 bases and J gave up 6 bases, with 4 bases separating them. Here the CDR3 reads CASSLAGNEQFF. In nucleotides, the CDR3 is TGCGCCAGCAGCTTGGCCGGCAATGAGCAGTTCTTC. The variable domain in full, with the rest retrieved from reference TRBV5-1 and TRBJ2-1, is KAGVTQTPRYLIKTRGQQVTLSCSPISGHRSVSWYQQTPGQGLQFLFEYFSETQRNKGNFPGRFSGRQFSNSRSEMNVSTLELGDSALYLCASSLAGNEQFFGPGTRLTVL.

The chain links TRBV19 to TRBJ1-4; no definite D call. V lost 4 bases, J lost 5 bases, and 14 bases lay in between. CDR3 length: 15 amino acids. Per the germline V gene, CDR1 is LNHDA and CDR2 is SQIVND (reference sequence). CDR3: CASSRQSASNEKLFF. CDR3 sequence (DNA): TGTGCCAGTAGTAGGCAAAGCGCGTCAAATGAAAAACTGTTTTTT. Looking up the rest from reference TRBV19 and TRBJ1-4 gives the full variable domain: DGGITQSPKYLFRKEGQNVTLSCEQNLNHDAMYWYRQDPGQGLRLIYYSQIVNDFQKGDIAEGYSVSREKKESFPLTVTSAQKNPTAFYLCASSRQSASNEKLFFGSGTQLSVL.

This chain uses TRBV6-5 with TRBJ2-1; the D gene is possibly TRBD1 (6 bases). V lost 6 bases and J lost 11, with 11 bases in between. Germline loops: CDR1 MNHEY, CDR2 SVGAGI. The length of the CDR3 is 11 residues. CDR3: CASSPGQKQFF. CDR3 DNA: TGTGCCAGCAGCCCTGGACAGAAGCAGTTCTTC.

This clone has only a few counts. DNA for the CDR3: TGTGCCAGCAGCGTCCAGGGGGGCTTGAGTAATGAGCAGTTCTTC. Translated: CASSVQGGLSNEQFF. The V call is TRBV9, the J call TRBJ2-1; D possibly corresponds to TRBD1 (7 bases). Germline-derived CDR1 and CDR2 are SGDLS and YYNGEE. The germline V and J ends were trimmed by 2 bases and 7 bases, with 16 bases remaining between them. The CDR3 contains 15 residues.

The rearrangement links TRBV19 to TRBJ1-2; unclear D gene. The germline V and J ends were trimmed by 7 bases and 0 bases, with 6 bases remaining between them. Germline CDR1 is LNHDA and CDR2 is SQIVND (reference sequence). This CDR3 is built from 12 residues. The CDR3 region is CASNRANYGYTF. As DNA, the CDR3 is TGTGCCAGTAATAGGGCTAACTATGGCTACACCTTC.